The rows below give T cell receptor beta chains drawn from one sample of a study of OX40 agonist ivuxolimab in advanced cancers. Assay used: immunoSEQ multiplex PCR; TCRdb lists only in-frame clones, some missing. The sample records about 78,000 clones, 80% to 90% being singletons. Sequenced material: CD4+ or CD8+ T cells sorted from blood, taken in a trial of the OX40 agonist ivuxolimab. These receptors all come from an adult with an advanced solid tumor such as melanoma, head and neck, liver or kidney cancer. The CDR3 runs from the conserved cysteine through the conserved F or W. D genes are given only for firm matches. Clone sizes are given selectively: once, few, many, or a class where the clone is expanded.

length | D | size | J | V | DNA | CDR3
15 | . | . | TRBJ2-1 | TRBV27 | TGTGCCAGCAGCCCTATTGCGGGATACTACAATGAGCAGTTCTTC | CASSPIAGYYNEQFF
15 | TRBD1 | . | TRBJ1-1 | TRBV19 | TGTGCCACCACACCCCCCACAGGGGGGAATACTGAAGCTTTCTTT | CATTPPTGGNTEAFF
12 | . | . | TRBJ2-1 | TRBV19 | TGTGCCAGTAGTATTTTGGTTGGTAGGCAGTTCTTC | CASSILVGRQFF
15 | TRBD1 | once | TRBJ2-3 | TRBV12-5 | TGTGCTAGTGGCCGGGGACAGGGAGTCACAGATACGCAGTATTTT | CASGRGQGVTDTQYF
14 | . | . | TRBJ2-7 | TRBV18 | TGTGCCAGCTCACCAAGTTTCCTTTCCTACGAGCAGTACTTC | CASSPSFLSYEQYF
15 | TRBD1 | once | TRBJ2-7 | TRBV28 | TGTGCCAGCAGTTTCCAGGGGGCACCGAACTACGAGCAGTACTTC | CASSFQGAPNYEQYF
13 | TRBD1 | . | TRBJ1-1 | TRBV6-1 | TGTGCCAGCCGGGACAGGGGGAACACTGAAGCTTTCTTT | CASRDRGNTEAFF
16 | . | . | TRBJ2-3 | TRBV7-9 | TGTGCCAGCAGCGCGTGGGGGGAGGTACCCACAGATACGCAGTATTTT | CASSAWGEVPTDTQYF
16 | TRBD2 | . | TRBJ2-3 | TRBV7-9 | TGTGCCAGCAGCTCAAGCGGGAGTGGGTGGGCAGATACGCAGTATTTT | CASSSSGSGWADTQYF
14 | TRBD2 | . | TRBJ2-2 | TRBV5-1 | TGCGCCAGCAGCTTTTGGGGGGGCACCGGGGAGCTGTTTTTT | CASSFWGGTGELFF
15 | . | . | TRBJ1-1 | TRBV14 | TGTGCCAGCAGCCACCCCCCGCGGGACCCCACTGAAGCTTTCTTT | CASSHPPRDPTEAFF
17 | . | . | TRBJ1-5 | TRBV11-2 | TGTGCCAGCAGCTTGAGACTAGACAGGACCCGTCCCAAGCCCCAGCATTTT | CASSLRLDRTRPKPQHF
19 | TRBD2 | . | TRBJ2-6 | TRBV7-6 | TGTGCCAGCAGCTCCGGACTAGCGGGTGGGTTTTCGGGGGCCAACGTCCTGACTTTC | CASSSGLAGGFSGANVLTF
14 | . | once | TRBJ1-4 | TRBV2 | TGTGCCAGCAGTTTGACCCCGAGCGATGAAAAACTGTTTTTT | CASSLTPSDEKLFF
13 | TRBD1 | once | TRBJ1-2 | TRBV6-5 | TGTGCCAGCAGTCTGACAGGGGAAAAGGGCTACACCTTC | CASSLTGEKGYTF
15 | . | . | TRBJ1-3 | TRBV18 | TGTGCCAGCTCACAGACACGGAGATCTGGAAACACCATATATTTT | CASSQTRRSGNTIYF
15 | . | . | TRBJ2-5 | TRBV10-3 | TGTGCCATCAGTGAACCGGCAGGGATGACGGAGACCCAGTACTTC | CAISEPAGMTETQYF
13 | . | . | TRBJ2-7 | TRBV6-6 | TGTGCCAGCAGGCGGGACGGAGCCTACGAGCAGTACTTC | CASRRDGAYEQYF
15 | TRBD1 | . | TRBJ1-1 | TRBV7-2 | TGTGCCAGCAGCTTACTTGGACAGGGAAGCACTGAAGCTTTCTTT | CASSLLGQGSTEAFF
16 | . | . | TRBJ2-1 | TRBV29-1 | TGCAGCGTTGAAGATCGTTTCAAGCGGGCCTACAATGAGCAGTTCTTC | CSVEDRFKRAYNEQFF
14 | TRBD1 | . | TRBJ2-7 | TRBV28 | TGTGCCAGCAGTCCCCTCGGACAGGGCCACGAGCAGTACTTC | CASSPLGQGHEQYF
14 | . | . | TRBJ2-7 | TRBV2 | TGTGCCAGCAGTGAACGTAGGAGCTCCTACGAGCAGTACTTC | CASSERRSSYEQYF
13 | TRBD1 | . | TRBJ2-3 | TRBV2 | TGTGCCAGCAGTGAAGCAGGACAGGGGGCCGAGTATTTT | CASSEAGQGAEYF
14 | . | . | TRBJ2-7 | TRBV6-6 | TGTGCCAGCAGACGGGACTCTTCGGCCTACGAGCAGTACTTC | CASRRDSSAYEQYF
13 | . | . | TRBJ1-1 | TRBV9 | TGTGCCAGCAGCGTATCAACGAACACTGAAGCTTTCTTT | CASSVSTNTEAFF
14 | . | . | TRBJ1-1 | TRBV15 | TGTGCCACCAGCGGCGACCGGTATGACACTGAAGCTTTCTTT | CATSGDRYDTEAFF
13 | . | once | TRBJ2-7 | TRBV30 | TGTGCCTGGAGTGTTCCTGGGCTCTACGAGCAGTACTTC | CAWSVPGLYEQYF
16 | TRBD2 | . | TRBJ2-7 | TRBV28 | TGTGCCAGCAGTTCGTACGGACTAGCGGGAGGAAACGAGCAGTACTTC | CASSSYGLAGGNEQYF
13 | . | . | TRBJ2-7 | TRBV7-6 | TGTGCCAGCAGCAAATACCCCTCCTACGAGCAGTACTTC | CASSKYPSYEQYF
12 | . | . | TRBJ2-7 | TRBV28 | TGTGCCAGCAGTCCTCTAGCCTACGAGCAGTACTTC | CASSPLAYEQYF
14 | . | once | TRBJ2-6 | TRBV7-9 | TGTGCCGCCGAAGGGACTTCTGGGGCCAACGTCCTGACTTTC | CAAEGTSGANVLTF
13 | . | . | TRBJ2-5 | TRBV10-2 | TGCGCCAGCAGTGCGGGGACGTTCGGGACCCAGTACTTC | CASSAGTFGTQYF
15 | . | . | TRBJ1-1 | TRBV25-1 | TGTGCCAGCAGTGATGAACACTTAGGGCGGACTGAAGCTTTCTTT | CASSDEHLGRTEAFF
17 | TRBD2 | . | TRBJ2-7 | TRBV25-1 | TGTGCCAGCAGTGCGGGGACTAGCGGGCTGGGCTTCTACGAGCAGTACTTC | CASSAGTSGLGFYEQYF
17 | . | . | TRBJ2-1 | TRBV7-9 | TGTGCCAGCAGCCCTCCGAGGCGGGACAGTCCCTACAATGAGCAGTTCTTC | CASSPPRRDSPYNEQFF
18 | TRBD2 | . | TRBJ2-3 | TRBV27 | TGTGCCAGCAGTTCGGGACTAGCGGGAGTCGACGGCACAGATACGCAGTATTTT | CASSSGLAGVDGTDTQYF
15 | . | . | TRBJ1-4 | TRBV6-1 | TGTGCCAGCAGGTTGACACCCACAACTAATGAAAAACTGTTTTTT | CASRLTPTTNEKLFF
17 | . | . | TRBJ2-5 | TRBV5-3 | TGTGCCAGAAGCTTGCCCGCAGTCGGGCCGGCGCAAGAGACCCAGTACTTC | CARSLPAVGPAQETQYF
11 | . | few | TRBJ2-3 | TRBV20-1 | TGCAGTGCCGGGACCACAGATACGCAGTATTTT | CSAGTTDTQYF
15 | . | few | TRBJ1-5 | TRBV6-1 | TGTGCCAGCGGGGGTTGGGTGTCGAGCAATCAGCCCCAGCATTTT | CASGGWVSSNQPQHF
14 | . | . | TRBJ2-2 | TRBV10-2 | TGCGCCAGTCAAACTAGTGGGGGGACCGGGGAGCTGTTTTTT | CASQTSGGTGELFF
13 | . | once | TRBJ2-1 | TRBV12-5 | TGTGCTAGTGGTCCCCCCGACCAGAATGAGCAGTTCTTC | CASGPPDQNEQFF
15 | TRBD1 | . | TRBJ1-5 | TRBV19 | TGTGCCAGTAGGGACGGACAGGGTGGTCGTCAGCCCCAGCATTTT | CASRDGQGGRQPQHF
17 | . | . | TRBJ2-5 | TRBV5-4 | TGTGCCAGCAGCTTGATGGGGGGCAGTGGGTACCAAGAGACCCAGTACTTC | CASSLMGGSGYQETQYF
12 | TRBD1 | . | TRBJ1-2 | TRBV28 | TGTGCCAGCACTAGACAGGGGGGTGGCTACACCTTC | CASTRQGGGYTF